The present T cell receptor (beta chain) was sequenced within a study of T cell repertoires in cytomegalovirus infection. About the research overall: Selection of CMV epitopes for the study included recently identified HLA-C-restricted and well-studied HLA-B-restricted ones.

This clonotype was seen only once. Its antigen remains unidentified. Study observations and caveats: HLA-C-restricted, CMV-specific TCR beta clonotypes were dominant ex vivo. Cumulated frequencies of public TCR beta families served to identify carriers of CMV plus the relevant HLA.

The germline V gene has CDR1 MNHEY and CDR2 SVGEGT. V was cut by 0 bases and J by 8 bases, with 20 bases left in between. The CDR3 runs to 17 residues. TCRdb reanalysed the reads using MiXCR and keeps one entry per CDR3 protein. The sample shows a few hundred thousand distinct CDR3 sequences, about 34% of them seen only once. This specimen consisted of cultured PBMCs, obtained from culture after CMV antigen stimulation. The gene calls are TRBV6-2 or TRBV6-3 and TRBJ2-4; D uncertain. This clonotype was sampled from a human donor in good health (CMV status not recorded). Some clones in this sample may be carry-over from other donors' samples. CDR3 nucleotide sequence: TGTGCCAGCAGTTACTCACGAGCTACTCCTCGGTTGGACATTCAGTACTTC. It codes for CASSYSRATPRLDIQYF.